Below, one T cell receptor (beta chain) is given with its context. The antigen remains unidentified. Trimming at V came to 5 bases and at J to 1 base, leaving 5 bases not matched to a gene. The length of the CDR3 is 14 residues. Germline assignment: CDR1 DFQATT and CDR2 SNEGSKA (reference sequence). PCR was performed a second time for roughly 7 to 11 cycles using a sample-barcoded 5' primer and a J-beta primer mix. From the 5' RACE reads, TCRdb called clonotypes with MiXCR, one entry per CDR3 protein. The sample includes around 520,000 distinct CDR3 sequences, roughly a quarter of them seen just once. This sample was taken from a study of blood T cells in healthy people across ages. Study results and caveats: Relative to aged donors, long-lived donors carried more naive CD4+ cells and displayed higher diversity. Shifts in expanded clonotypes may have been confounded by donor CMV status, which was unknown.

In addition, the sample was reused for a study of T cells of mothers and their children.

The V call is TRBV20-1, the J call TRBJ1-3; TRBD1 agrees at 7 bases. The receptor's source is a boy younger than 10 in good health. The sample was blood. CDR3 residues: CSASDRSSGNTIYF. In nucleotides, the CDR3 is TGCAGTGCTTCGGACAGGTCATCTGGAAACACCATATATTTT.